This entry describes one T cell receptor beta chain. Its antigen is still unknown. The ends were cut back, 3 bases at V and 3 bases at J, with 9 bases in the middle. There are 14 residues in the CDR3. Germline-derived CDR1 and CDR2 are SGHTA and FQGNSA. This sample was included in a study of cytomegalovirus exposure and HLA in healthy donors. For the study at large: Within the Caucasian-associated ancestry cluster were around four fifths of the roughly 360 genotyped donors.

Points from the study as a whole: A missense DCLRE1C variant was associated with V- and J-gene trimming of TCR beta chains in a later analysis, and an independent cohort replicated the association. Cytomegalovirus-associated TCR beta chains were listed, numbering roughly 150. Most observed TCR sequences were rare, whereas some public TCRs were detected in many donors.

PCR primers comprised 60 Vbeta and 13 Jbeta primers. Using immunoSEQ multiplex PCR, the repertoire was profiled, and TCRdb retains in-frame clones only, with some absent. The sample is made up of about 91,000 clones, and the top ten hold 3% to 4% of it. This clonotype originated in a woman aged 30 to 39 in good health and CMV-seronegative. This chain joins TRBV7-2 and TRBJ1-5, with a possible D match to TRBD1 (5 bases). Input material: PBMCs. The CDR3 loop is CASSFLGLNQPQHF. The CDR3 nucleotides read TGTGCCAGCAGCTTTTTGGGGCTCAATCAGCCCCAGCATTTT.